The 16 T cell receptor beta chains below come from one sample, sequenced in a study of T cells in Graves' hyperthyroidism and ophthalmopathy. The TCR beta CDR3 regions underwent amplification using RNA transcripts as the source. HTBI primers were used for first-round RT-PCR of the TCR CDR3. Each CDR3 protein is one row after TCRdb ran MiXCR on the multiplex PCR reads. This table has about 300,000 distinct CDR3 sequences, less than 20% appearing once. Sample: blood. These receptors were collected from a man aged 50 to 60 with Graves' ophthalmopathy.

This clonotype was seen ten or more times. The chain employs TRBV5-1 and TRBJ2-3, with D hard to call. The germline V gene has CDR1 SGHRS and CDR2 YFSETQ. There are 15 residues in the CDR3. V lost 1 base and J 1 base, leaving 10 bases between the germline ends. CDR3 region: CASSLMSDRTDTQYF. CDR3 DNA sequence: TGCGCCAGCAGCTTGATGTCGGACCGCACAGATACGCAGTATTTT. The entire variable domain, with the rest obtained from reference TRBV5-1 and TRBJ2-3, is as follows: KAGVTQTPRYLIKTRGQQVTLSCSPISGHRSVSWYQQTPGQGLQFLFEYFSETQRNKGNFPGRFSGRQFSNSRSEMNVSTLELGDSALYLCASSLMSDRTDTQYFGPGTRLTVL.

This clonotype was seen at least ten times. The V and J genes are TRBV5-6 and TRBJ2-7, with D perhaps matching TRBD1 (5 bases). CDR1 is SGHDT and CDR2 is YYEEEE in the germline V gene. This CDR3 spans 13 amino acids. V was cut by 2 bases and J by 2 bases, with 8 bases left in between. CDR3 protein: CASSLDSTYEQYF. CDR3 coding DNA: TGTGCCAGCAGCTTAGACAGCACCTACGAGCAGTACTTC.

This clonotype was recorded many times. The chain has TRBV6-1 and TRBJ1-5; D possibly corresponds to TRBD1 (5 bases). The CDR3 has 15 amino acids. V dropped 5 bases and J dropped 3 bases, with 14 bases sitting between them. Germline V gives CDR1 MNHNS, CDR2 SASEGT. CDR3 amino acids: CASSPPGQTNQPQHF. CDR3 sequence (DNA): TGTGCCAGCAGTCCCCCGGGGCAGACCAATCAGCCCCAGCATTTT.

The V and J genes are TRBV20-1 and TRBJ2-1; TRBD2 matches 8 bases. Germline CDR1 and CDR2: DFQATT and SNEGSKA (reference sequence). The CDR3 has 15 amino acids. V lost 6 bases, J lost 2 bases, and 9 bases stayed unmatched. The CDR3 DNA is TGCAGTGCCCTACTCGGGACTAGTACCTACAATGAGCAGTTCTTC. Translating gives CSALLGTSTYNEQFF.

The sample holds many counts of this clonotype. The chain has TRBV5-1 and TRBJ1-1; tentative D call: TRBD1 (5 bases). The CDR3 has 13 amino acids. The germline V gene has CDR1 SGHRS and CDR2 YFSETQ. V gave up 3 bases and J gave up 6 bases, with 12 bases separating them. The CDR3 sequence: CASSYGQVAEAFF. The CDR3 nucleotides read TGCGCCAGCAGCTACGGACAAGTTGCTGAAGCTTTCTTT.

A word on this clonotype: The junction differs from germline at one of its ends, possibly a read error. This chain joins TRBV2 and TRBJ2-7, with a weak D call TRBD2 (5 bases). From germline, CDR1 is SNHLY and CDR2 FYNNEI. CDR3 length: 10 residues. CDR3 residues: CASSAGEDRF. In DNA, the CDR3 is TGTGCCAGCAGTGCCGGGGAAGATCGCTTC.

The chain joins TRBV20-1 to TRBJ2-3, with 10 positions matching TRBD2. The CDR3 totals 16 residues. Per the germline V gene, CDR1 is DFQATT and CDR2 is SNEGSKA (reference sequence). The V and J ends lost 0 bases and 4 bases, in that order; junction bases with no gene match: 7. Here the CDR3 reads CSAREILAGDSDTQYF. As DNA, the CDR3 is TGCAGTGCTAGAGAAATCCTAGCGGGAGACTCAGATACGCAGTATTTT.

A note on this clonotype: This may be a read error: a much more frequent sequence differs by one nucleotide. The J gene is TRBJ1-1, the V gene TRBV30, with D perhaps matching TRBD1 (6 bases). The CDR3 loop spans 14 amino acids. V lost 3 bases and J lost 10, with 21 bases in between. Germline CDR1 GTSNPN, CDR2 SVGIG (reference sequence). The CDR3 nucleotides read TGTGCCTGGAGCCTCCGGGGGGCAAGATTGGGAGCTTTCTTT. This sequence encodes CAWSLRGARLGAFF.

A remark on this clonotype: The junction and the germline gene differ at one end; a read error may be behind it. Here the CDR3 reads CASGLFLYNERFF. CDR3 coding DNA: TGTGCCAGCGGGCTCTTCCTCTACAATGAGCGGTTCTTC. This chain connects TRBV3-1 to TRBJ2-1; D is unresolved. Germline V lookup: CDR1 LGHDT, CDR2 YNNKEL (reference sequence). The CDR3 is 13 amino acids.

This clonotype was observed many times. CDR3 loop: CASSLGTSGTGELFF. The CDR3 DNA reads TGTGCCAGCAGTTTAGGGACTAGCGGCACCGGGGAGCTGTTTTTT. The rearrangement joins TRBV27 to TRBJ2-2, with TRBD2 identical over 11 bases. Germline CDR1 and CDR2: MNHEY and SMNVEV (reference sequence). This CDR3 is built from 15 residues. The trim removed 2 bases at V and 4 bases at J, leaving 0 bases unmatched.

This clonotype occurred once. A read error may account for a junction end that differs from germline. The genes are TRBV20-1 and TRBJ2-1; 7 bases fit TRBD2. CDR1 and CDR2 (germline): DFQATT, SNEGSKA (reference sequence). The CDR3 consists of 15 residues. CDR3: CSAPTSESSHNEQFF. Written as DNA, the CDR3 is TGCAGTGCTCCTACTAGCGAGAGCTCCCACAATGAGCAGTTCTTC.

The sample holds many counts of this clonotype. The chain uses TRBV28 and TRBJ2-7; no clear D. Trimming cost V 9 bases and J 7 bases, with 16 bases left between them. The CDR3 loop spans 12 amino acids. CDR1 MDHEN and CDR2 SYDVKM come from the germline V gene. The CDR3 here is CASQRPSAEQYF. CDR3 DNA: TGTGCCAGTCAACGACCGTCGGCGGAGCAGTACTTC.

The CDR3 is CATSARGNYGYTF. CDR3 sequence (DNA): TGTGCCACCAGCGCGCGGGGGAACTATGGCTACACCTTC. The chain combines TRBV15 with TRBJ1-2; possible D gene TRBD1, 5 bases. The CDR3 loop spans 13 amino acids. The V gene lost 5 bases and the J gene lost 2 bases, with 9 bases spanning the gap. Germline V gene sequence: CDR1 LNHNV, CDR2 YYDKDF (reference sequence).

This clonotype has just a few counts. A read error is possible here, since a much larger clone lies one base away. V is TRBV2 and J is TRBJ2-7; D gene uncertain. Trimming removed 6 bases at V and 5 bases at J, with 14 bases between. Germline-derived CDR1 and CDR2 are SNHLY and FYNNEI. The CDR3 has 13 amino acids. Written as DNA, the CDR3 is TGTGCCAGCAGACCCGGAGTCGCCGACGAGCAGTACTTC. Its translation: CASRPGVADEQYF.

The chain joins TRBV5-1 to TRBJ1-6; 11 bases map to TRBD1. The trim removed 2 bases at V and 7 bases at J, leaving 5 bases unmatched. This CDR3 is 16 amino acids long. Germline values: CDR1 SGHRS, CDR2 YFSETQ. The CDR3 reads CASSFRTGGENSPLHF. CDR3 DNA sequence: TGCGCCAGCAGCTTCCGGACAGGGGGCGAGAATTCACCCCTCCACTTT.

This clonotype was recorded at least ten times. The chain's CDR3 is CASSLATWGNTGELFF. In DNA form, the CDR3 reads TGTGCCAGCAGCTTAGCGACGTGGGGAAACACCGGGGAGCTGTTTTTT. The chain recombines TRBV7-8 with TRBJ2-2; D not certain. CDR3 length: 16 amino acids. V gave up 0 bases and J gave up 2 bases, with 10 bases separating them. Germline V gene data show CDR1 as SGHVS and CDR2 as FQNEAQ.